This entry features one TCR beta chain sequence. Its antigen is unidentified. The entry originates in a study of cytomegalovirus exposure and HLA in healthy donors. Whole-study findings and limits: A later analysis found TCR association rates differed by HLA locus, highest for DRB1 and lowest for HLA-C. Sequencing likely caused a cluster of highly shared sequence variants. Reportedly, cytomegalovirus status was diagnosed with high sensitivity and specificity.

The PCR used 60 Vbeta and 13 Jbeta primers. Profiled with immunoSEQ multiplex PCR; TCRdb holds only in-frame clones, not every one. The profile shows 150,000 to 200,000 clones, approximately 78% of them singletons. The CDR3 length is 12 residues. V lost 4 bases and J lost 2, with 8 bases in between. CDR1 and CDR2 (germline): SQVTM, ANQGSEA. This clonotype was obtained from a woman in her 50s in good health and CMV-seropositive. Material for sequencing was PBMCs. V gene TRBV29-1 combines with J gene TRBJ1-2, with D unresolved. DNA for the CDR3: TGCAGCGTTGGGTCGGGAAACTATGGCTACACCTTC. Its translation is CSVGSGNYGYTF.